The 10 T cell receptor beta chains given below trace back to one sample, sequenced in a study of blood T cell repertoires in COVID-19. Assay used: immunoSEQ multiplex PCR; TCRdb lists only in-frame clones, some missing. The table shows some 64,000 clones, with more than 75% occurring only once. Sequencing input: peripheral blood. The receptors derive from a man between 60 and 75 years old with COVID-19, enrolled during active disease.

The rearrangement uses TRBV11-2 and TRBJ2-7, with D maybe TRBD1 (7 bases). The germline V gene encodes CDR1 SGHAT and CDR2 FQNNGV. V was clipped by 1 base and J by 7 bases, with 14 bases between them. This CDR3 contains 14 residues. CDR3 amino acids: CASSLGRGAGEQYF. CDR3 sequence (DNA): TGTGCCAGCAGCTTAGGCAGGGGGGCAGGTGAGCAGTACTTC.

The chain employs TRBV5-4 and TRBJ2-1, with 8 nucleotides matching TRBD1. Trimming at V came to 4 bases and at J to 6 bases, leaving 9 bases not matched to a gene. In germline, CDR1 is SGHNT, CDR2 YYREEE (reference sequence). This CDR3 is built from 15 residues. CDR3 in amino acids: CASSPQQGEVNEQFF. The CDR3, as DNA: TGTGCCAGCAGCCCCCAACAGGGGGAAGTCAATGAGCAGTTCTTC.

This clone appeared a single time. The chain has TRBV3-1 (or the pseudogene TRBV3-2) and TRBJ2-6; D call uncertain. Trimming stripped 1 base from V and 2 bases from J, with 3 bases between. The CDR3 consists of 14 residues. Germline V gives CDR1 LGHDT, CDR2 YNNKEL (reference sequence). The CDR3 loop is CASSQATGANVLTF. The CDR3 DNA is TGTGCCAGCAGCCAAGCTACTGGGGCCAACGTCCTGACTTTC.

V usage is TRBV6-5 and J usage is TRBJ2-3; TRBD2 matches 9 bases. The V gene's germline CDR1 is MNHEY and CDR2 SVGAGI. The CDR3 covers 14 residues. Germline trimming cut 6 bases from V and 5 bases from J; bases unmatched to any gene: 6. The CDR3: CASRTSGGQDTQYF. CDR3 sequence (DNA): TGTGCCAGCAGGACGAGCGGGGGGCAAGATACGCAGTATTTT.

The J gene is TRBJ1-3, the V gene TRBV19, with D tentatively TRBD1 (5 bases). Trimming took off 5 bases at V and 4 bases at J, with 9 bases between the two ends. Germline V gene lookup returns CDR1 LNHDA and CDR2 SQIVND (reference sequence). The CDR3 extends over 13 amino acids. For the CDR3, the DNA is TGTGCCAGTAGTCCACGGGGGGGAAACACCATATATTTT. Residues: CASSPRGGNTIYF.

The rearrangement links TRBV7-9 to TRBJ1-1; D remains unclear. The CDR3 totals 15 residues. Per germline, CDR1 SEHNR and CDR2 FQNEAQ (reference sequence). V lost 5 bases, J lost 3 bases, and 16 bases lay in between. This CDR3 is CASSKPLGRDTEAFF. The DNA of the CDR3 is TGTGCCAGCAGCAAACCCCTGGGGAGGGACACTGAAGCTTTCTTT.

This chain links TRBV5-6 with TRBJ1-2, with D possibly TRBD1 on 6 matching bases. Trimming stripped 0 bases from V and 4 bases from J, with 16 bases between. The CDR3 runs 16 residues. Germline CDR1 SGHDT, CDR2 YYEEEE. The chain's CDR3 is CASSLAAGGAVYGYTF. CDR3 nucleotides: TGTGCCAGCAGCTTGGCAGCTGGGGGCGCGGTCTATGGCTACACCTTC. Full variable domain (outside the CDR3, taken from reference TRBV5-6 and TRBJ1-2): DAGVTQSPTHLIKTRGQQVTLRCSPKSGHDTVSWYQQALGQGPQFIFQYYEEEERQRGNFPDRFSGHQFPNYSSELNVNALLLGDSALYLCASSLAAGGAVYGYTFGSGTRLTVV.

The chain employs TRBV6-5 and TRBJ1-1, with unresolved D. Trimming took 0 bases from V and 6 from J, leaving 8 bases between them. The germline V gene has CDR1 MNHEY and CDR2 SVGAGI. The CDR3 has 13 amino acids. DNA for the CDR3: TGTGCCAGCAGTTACTCCCCGGAGGCTGAAGCTTTCTTT. It yields the protein CASSYSPEAEAFF.

The CDR3 reads CASSPIRYEQYF. The CDR3 nucleotides are TGTGCCAGCAGTCCCATCAGGTACGAGCAGTACTTC. The chain is built from TRBV28 and TRBJ2-7; D uncertain. This CDR3 has 12 residues. Germline V gene data show CDR1 as MDHEN and CDR2 as SYDVKM. The V and J ends lost 5 bases and 4 bases respectively, with 9 bases between them.

This chain uses TRBV28 with TRBJ2-7, with D tentatively TRBD2 (6 bases). Looked up from germline, CDR1 is MDHEN and CDR2 is SYDVKM. The CDR3 totals 13 residues. V dropped 11 bases and J dropped 2 bases, with 16 bases sitting between them. CDR3 region: CAGGTATTYEQYF. The CDR3 nucleotides read TGTGCCGGCGGGACTGCCACAACCTACGAGCAGTACTTC.